The 25 T cell receptor beta chains in this list originate from one sample, sequenced in a study of blood T cell repertoires in COVID-19. Generated by immunoSEQ multiplex PCR, the TCRdb table keeps only in-frame clones and is missing some. The table has about 220,000 clones, 80% seen once. The sample taken for sequencing was peripheral blood. The receptors stem from a human donor in a cohort sampled during active COVID-19.

The chain links TRBV28 to TRBJ1-4; maybe TRBD1 (5 bases). V shed 6 bases and J shed 2 bases, with 16 bases lying between them. Germline assignment: CDR1 MDHEN and CDR2 SYDVKM. The CDR3 is 16 residues long. CDR3 sequence reads: CASSANRGTTNEKLFF. CDR3 nucleotide sequence: TGTGCCAGCAGCGCCAATAGGGGAACGACTAATGAAAAACTGTTTTTT.

This chain links TRBV6-5 with TRBJ2-7; possibly TRBD2 for D (6 bases). The CDR3 is 13 residues long. The germline V gene has CDR1 MNHEY and CDR2 SVGAGI. The germline V and J ends were trimmed by 9 bases and 3 bases, with 15 bases remaining between them. In nucleotides, the CDR3 is TGTGCCAGTTCGGCGGGGCGGATCTACGAGCAGTACTTC. Translated: CASSAGRIYEQYF.

The rearrangement links TRBV7-2 to TRBJ2-5, with D possibly TRBD1 on 7 matching bases. Trimming removed 3 bases at V and 4 bases at J, with 12 bases between. Germline loops: CDR1 SGHTA, CDR2 FQGNSA. This CDR3 has 14 residues. The CDR3 region is CASSFRGRGETQYF. In nucleotides, the CDR3 is TGTGCCAGCAGCTTTAGGGGGCGGGGAGAGACCCAGTACTTC.

The V and J genes are TRBV6-5 and TRBJ1-5, with 10 bases fitting TRBD1. The V gene's germline CDR1 is MNHEY and CDR2 SVGAGI. This CDR3 comprises 15 residues. The V segment lost 4 bases and the J segment 5 bases; nucleotides outside the gene matches: 5. The CDR3 DNA reads TGTGCCAGCAGTTCTGGACAGGGGGGGGATCAGCCCCAGCATTTT. This codes for CASSSGQGGDQPQHF.

The chain is built from TRBV3-1 (or the pseudogene TRBV3-2) and TRBJ2-3; TRBD2 matches at 8 bases. The germline V gene encodes CDR1 LGHDT and CDR2 YNNKEL (reference sequence). J gave up 6 bases and V 1 base, and 9 bases lay outside the gene matches. The CDR3 consists of 16 residues. The CDR3 region is CASSQGGSGVDDTQYF. CDR3 bases: TGTGCCAGCAGCCAAGGGGGTAGCGGGGTTGATGATACGCAGTATTTT.

Concerning this clone: At one of its ends the junction is not consistent with the germline gene, which may arise from a read error. The sample holds other DNA sequences that translate to the same CDR3. The J gene is TRBJ1-5, the V gene TRBV2; TRBD1 matches 8 bases. The CDR3 is 15 residues long. Germline V gene sequence: CDR1 SNHLY, CDR2 FYNNEI. CDR3 DNA: TGTGCCAGCAGGAGGGACAGGAGTAGCAATCAGCCTCAGCATTTT. It yields the protein CASRRDRSSNQPQHF.

The rearrangement uses TRBV27 and TRBJ1-5; TRBD1 matches at 7 bases. The CDR3 is 15 amino acids. In germline, CDR1 is MNHEY, CDR2 SMNVEV (reference sequence). The trim removed 2 bases at V and 2 bases at J, leaving 3 bases unmatched. CDR3 sequence (DNA): TGTGCCAGCAGTTTAGAGGGGGCTCGCAATCAGCCCCAGCATTTT. Protein: CASSLEGARNQPQHF.

This clone was picked up a small number of times. This chain connects TRBV9 to TRBJ2-1; 8 bases line up with TRBD2. V was pared by 7 bases and J by 7 bases, with 10 bases of the junction left unmatched. Germline-derived CDR1 and CDR2 are SGDLS and YYNGEE. The CDR3 covers 14 residues. CDR3 coding DNA: TGTGCCAGCGCAAAGAGGGTAGCGGGAAATGAGCAGTTCTTC. Its protein product is CASAKRVAGNEQFF.

This clone appeared once. The chain recombines TRBV7-9 with TRBJ2-7; no firm D call. V lost 5 bases and J 3 bases, leaving 5 bases between the germline ends. CDR1 is SEHNR, CDR2 FQNEAQ, per germline (reference sequence). CDR3 length: 11 residues. The CDR3 DNA reads as TGTGCCAGCAGCCCTAACTACGAGCAGTACTTC. Translated: CASSPNYEQYF.

CDR3 DNA: TGTGCCAGCTCACCACTACAGGGGCAACAGGAAGCTTTCTTT. It codes for CASSPLQGQQEAFF. The V and J genes are TRBV18 and TRBJ1-1; 7 nucleotides agree with TRBD1. Germline assignment: CDR1 KGHSH and CDR2 LQKENI. The CDR3 is made up of 14 amino acids. V shed 1 base, J shed 8 bases, and the junction held 7 bases outside the gene matches.

The V gene is TRBV28, the J gene TRBJ1-4; weak D call: TRBD1 (6 bases). The CDR3 is 15 amino acids. V lost 5 bases and J lost 3, with 13 bases in between. The germline gives CDR1 MDHEN, CDR2 SYDVKM. As DNA, the CDR3 is TGTGCCAGCAGTCCCCAGGGGAGACCTAATGAAAAACTGTTTTTT. Translating gives CASSPQGRPNEKLFF. The complete variable domain, with remaining parts taken from reference TRBV28 and TRBJ1-4, reads DVKVTQSSRYLVKRTGEKVFLECVQDMDHENMFWYRQDPGLGLRLIYFSYDVKMKEKGDIPEGYSVSREKKERFSLILESASTNQTSMYLCASSPQGRPNEKLFFGSGTQLSVL.

This chain joins TRBV2 and TRBJ1-1; TRBD1 is a possible D gene (6 bases). Trimming cost V 10 bases and J 0 bases, with 12 bases left between them. This CDR3 comprises 13 residues. The V gene's germline CDR1 is SNHLY and CDR2 FYNNEI. The CDR3 DNA reads as TGTGCCATTAGGACAGACTTGAACACTGAAGCTTTCTTT. Its protein is CAIRTDLNTEAFF.

The chain recombines TRBV27 with TRBJ1-1; 8 bases are a match to TRBD1. The CDR3 totals 12 residues. Losses at the gene ends were 4 bases for V and 10 bases for J; bases not matched to a gene: 5. The germline V gene has CDR1 MNHEY and CDR2 SMNVEV (reference sequence). CDR3 residues: CASSSRTGRAFF. The CDR3, as DNA: TGTGCCAGCAGTTCGAGGACAGGGAGAGCTTTCTTT.

This chain uses TRBV11-2 with TRBJ2-3; 7 nucleotides align to TRBD1. This CDR3 is built from 15 residues. Germline V gene lookup returns CDR1 SGHAT and CDR2 FQNNGV. V was clipped by 3 bases and J by 5 bases; unmatched bases: 8. The CDR3: CASSFGLRGRDTQYF. CDR3 coding DNA: TGTGCCAGCAGCTTTGGACTGAGGGGGCGAGATACGCAGTATTTT.

The J gene is TRBJ2-2, the V gene TRBV5-1; no reliable D call. Trimming removed 0 bases at V and 2 bases at J, with 8 bases between. Germline V gene lookup returns CDR1 SGHRS and CDR2 YFSETQ. CDR3 length equals 15 residues. CDR3 sequence (DNA): TGCGCCAGCAGCTTGGATGGAGAAAACACCGGGGAGCTGTTTTTT. Encoded protein: CASSLDGENTGELFF.

This clone was found once. The chain has TRBV28 and TRBJ2-1; the D is unclear. CDR3 length equals 15 residues. Between the trimmed V and J ends, which lost 2 bases and 4 bases, there was a span of 12 bases. Germline loops: CDR1 MDHEN, CDR2 SYDVKM. The CDR3 is CASSLLSESYNEQFF. The CDR3 DNA is TGTGCCAGCAGTTTACTAAGCGAGTCTTACAATGAGCAGTTCTTC.

This chain connects TRBV2 to TRBJ1-6; a weak D match, TRBD1 (6 bases). Germline assignment: CDR1 SNHLY and CDR2 FYNNEI. The CDR3 is 16 amino acids. Trimming took off 8 bases at V and 4 bases at J, with 18 bases between the two ends. This CDR3 reads CASVSSGGPYNSPLHF. The CDR3 nucleotides are TGTGCCAGCGTTTCTTCTGGGGGCCCTTATAATTCACCCCTCCACTTT.

This clone appeared once. The J gene is TRBJ2-3, the V gene TRBV7-2; the match to TRBD2 covers 14 bases. J was trimmed by 1 base and V by 3 bases; bases with no gene match: 9. This CDR3 has 19 amino acids. The germline CDR1 and CDR2 sequences are SGHTA and FQGNSA. CDR3 coding DNA: TGTGCCAGCAGCTTTTCCCCGGGACTAGCGGGAGCCCGCACAGATACGCAGTATTTT. This codes for CASSFSPGLAGARTDTQYF. Full variable domain (outside the CDR3, taken from reference TRBV7-2 and TRBJ2-3): GAGVSQSPSNKVTEKGKDVELRCDPISGHTALYWYRQSLGQGLEFLIYFQGNSAPDKSGLPSDRFSAERTGGSVSTLTIQRTQQEDSAVYLCASSFSPGLAGARTDTQYFGPGTRLTVL.

The genes are TRBV2 and TRBJ1-3, with D perhaps TRBD1 (6 bases). V lost 8 bases and J lost 1, with 21 bases in between. This CDR3 region has 17 residues. Germline V gives CDR1 SNHLY, CDR2 FYNNEI. CDR3 loop: CASRLFRGGPSGNTIYF. The CDR3 bases are TGTGCCAGCCGCCTCTTTAGGGGGGGCCCGTCTGGAAACACCATATATTTT.

The DNA for the CDR3 is TGTGCCAGCAGCTCAGCCTATAGCAATCAGCCCCAGCATTTT. Amino acid sequence: CASSSAYSNQPQHF. This chain joins TRBV7-2 and TRBJ1-5, with D hard to call. Trimming stripped 4 bases from V and 0 bases from J, with 7 bases between. The length of the CDR3 is 14 residues. Germline lookup yields CDR1 SGHTA and CDR2 FQGNSA.

V is TRBV10-2 and J is TRBJ2-5; TRBD2 agrees at 10 bases. There are 14 residues in the CDR3. The V and J ends lost 6 bases and 4 bases, in that order; junction bases with no gene match: 5. Germline V gives CDR1 WSHSY, CDR2 SAAADI. The CDR3 sequence is CASSQREGRETQYF. CDR3 nucleotide sequence: TGCGCCAGCAGCCAGCGGGAGGGCCGAGAGACCCAGTACTTC.

There are many counts of this clone. This rearrangement joins TRBV4-2 to TRBJ1-4; 8 bases align to TRBD1. The CDR3 runs to 17 residues. Germline loops: CDR1 LGHNA, CDR2 YNFKEQ. J lost 8 bases, V lost 4 bases, and 15 bases had no gene match. CDR3 loop: CASSRDGYLQGGEKLFF. CDR3 DNA sequence: TGTGCCAGCAGCCGGGACGGGTATCTACAGGGGGGCGAAAAACTGTTTTTT.

The gene calls are TRBV7-2 and TRBJ1-3; D is unclear. This CDR3 region has 15 residues. Trimming left V 3 bases short and J 0 bases short, with 9 bases between. Germline V gives CDR1 SGHTA, CDR2 FQGNSA. Here the CDR3 DNA reads TGTGCCAGCAGCTTCGGCGGCGGCTCTGGAAACACCATATATTTT. It codes for CASSFGGGSGNTIYF.

The V call is TRBV9, the J call TRBJ2-2; 10 positions match TRBD2. The CDR3 runs 17 residues. In germline, CDR1 is SGDLS, CDR2 YYNGEE. Trimming took 0 bases from V and 1 from J; bases not matched to a gene: 3. In DNA, the CDR3 is TGTGCCAGCAGCGTAGGGGCTAGCGGGGGGAACACCGGGGAGCTGTTTTTT. This translates into CASSVGASGGNTGELFF.

This clone was seen a single time. The chain uses TRBV15 and TRBJ2-5; TRBD1 matches at 9 bases. V lost 0 bases and J lost 2; bases outside the gene matches: 4. Germline CDR1 LNHNV, CDR2 YYDKDF (reference sequence). The length of the CDR3 is 16 residues. The CDR3 protein is CATSRDLDRGQETQYF. CDR3 bases: TGTGCCACCAGCAGAGATCTAGACAGGGGGCAAGAGACCCAGTACTTC.